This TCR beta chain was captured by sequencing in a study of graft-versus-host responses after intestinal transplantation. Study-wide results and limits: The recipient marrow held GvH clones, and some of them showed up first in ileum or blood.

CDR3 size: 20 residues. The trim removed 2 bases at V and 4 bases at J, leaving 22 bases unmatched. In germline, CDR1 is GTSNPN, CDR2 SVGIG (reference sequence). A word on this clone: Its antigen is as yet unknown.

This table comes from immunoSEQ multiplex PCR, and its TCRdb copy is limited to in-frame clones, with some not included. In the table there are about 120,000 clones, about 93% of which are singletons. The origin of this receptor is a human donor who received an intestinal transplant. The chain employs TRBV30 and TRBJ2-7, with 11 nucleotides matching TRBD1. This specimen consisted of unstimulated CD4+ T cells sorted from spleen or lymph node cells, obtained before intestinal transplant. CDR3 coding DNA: TGTGCCTGGAGTTTTAAATACGGGACAGGGGGACAGGGGGTAACTTACGAGCAGTACTTC. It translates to CAWSFKYGTGGQGVTYEQYF.